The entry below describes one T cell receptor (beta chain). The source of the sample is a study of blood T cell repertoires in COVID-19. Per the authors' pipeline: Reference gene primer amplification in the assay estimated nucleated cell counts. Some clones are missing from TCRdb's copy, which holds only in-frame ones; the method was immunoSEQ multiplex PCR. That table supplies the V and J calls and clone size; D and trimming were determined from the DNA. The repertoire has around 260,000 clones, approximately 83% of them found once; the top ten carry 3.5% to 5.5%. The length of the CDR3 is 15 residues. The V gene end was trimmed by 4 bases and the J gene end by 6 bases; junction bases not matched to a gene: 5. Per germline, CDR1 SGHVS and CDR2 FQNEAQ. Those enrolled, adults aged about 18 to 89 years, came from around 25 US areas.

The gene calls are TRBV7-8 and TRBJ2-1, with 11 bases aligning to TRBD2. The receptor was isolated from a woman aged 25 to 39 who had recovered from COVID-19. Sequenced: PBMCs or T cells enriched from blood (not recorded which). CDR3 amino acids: CASSSKGLAGNEQFF. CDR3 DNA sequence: TGTGCCAGCAGCTCGAAAGGACTAGCGGGCAATGAGCAGTTCTTC.